This TCR beta chain stems from a study of CD8+ T cells in alopecia areata. Study information: The graft donors were roughly 6-13-month-old C3H/HeJ mice with spontaneous alopecia, and their skin went to 7-10-week-old female C3H/HeJ mice.

cDNA prepared by RNA extraction and subsequent reverse transcription served as the template for sequencing. TCRdb keeps only in-frame clones here, not all; method: immunoSEQ multiplex PCR. Sampling found around 100,000 clones, none seen once. Whole-study findings and limits: Greater clonality was observed in lesional scalp samples, especially alopecia totalis/universalis, versus normal scalp. Among patients, TCR sharing was less clear than in mice, a difference possibly due in part to HLA diversity in the patient population. Scalp samples also yield sequences from resident alphabeta T cells of normal skin.

Concerning this clone: Its matching antigen is unknown. TCRdb lists a protein that is different at residue 13 from the translated DNA; the protein given here uses the DNA translation. Here the gene names and germline are mouse. Read sequence stops 3 residues before the CDR3 end, and the germline J gene provides the missing end.

Germline values: CDR1 NSHNY, CDR2 SYGAGN. The J segment lost 7 bases and the V segment lost 2 bases, leaving 4 bases of the junction unmatched. The CDR3 is 16 amino acids. The V and J genes are TRBV13-1 and TRBJ1-6, with 12 bases fitting TRBD1. TRBJ1-6 is an ORF, and what it does is uncertain. Sequencing was carried out using lesional skin. This receptor was taken from a C3H/HeJ mouse with alopecia areata. MHC haplotype of the mouse line: H2-k. The sequenced CDR3 bases are TGTGCCAGCAGTGACCGGGACAGGGGGCCAAATTCGCCC. It translates to CASSDRDRGPNSP. In full, the CDR3 is CASSDRDRGPNSPLYF.